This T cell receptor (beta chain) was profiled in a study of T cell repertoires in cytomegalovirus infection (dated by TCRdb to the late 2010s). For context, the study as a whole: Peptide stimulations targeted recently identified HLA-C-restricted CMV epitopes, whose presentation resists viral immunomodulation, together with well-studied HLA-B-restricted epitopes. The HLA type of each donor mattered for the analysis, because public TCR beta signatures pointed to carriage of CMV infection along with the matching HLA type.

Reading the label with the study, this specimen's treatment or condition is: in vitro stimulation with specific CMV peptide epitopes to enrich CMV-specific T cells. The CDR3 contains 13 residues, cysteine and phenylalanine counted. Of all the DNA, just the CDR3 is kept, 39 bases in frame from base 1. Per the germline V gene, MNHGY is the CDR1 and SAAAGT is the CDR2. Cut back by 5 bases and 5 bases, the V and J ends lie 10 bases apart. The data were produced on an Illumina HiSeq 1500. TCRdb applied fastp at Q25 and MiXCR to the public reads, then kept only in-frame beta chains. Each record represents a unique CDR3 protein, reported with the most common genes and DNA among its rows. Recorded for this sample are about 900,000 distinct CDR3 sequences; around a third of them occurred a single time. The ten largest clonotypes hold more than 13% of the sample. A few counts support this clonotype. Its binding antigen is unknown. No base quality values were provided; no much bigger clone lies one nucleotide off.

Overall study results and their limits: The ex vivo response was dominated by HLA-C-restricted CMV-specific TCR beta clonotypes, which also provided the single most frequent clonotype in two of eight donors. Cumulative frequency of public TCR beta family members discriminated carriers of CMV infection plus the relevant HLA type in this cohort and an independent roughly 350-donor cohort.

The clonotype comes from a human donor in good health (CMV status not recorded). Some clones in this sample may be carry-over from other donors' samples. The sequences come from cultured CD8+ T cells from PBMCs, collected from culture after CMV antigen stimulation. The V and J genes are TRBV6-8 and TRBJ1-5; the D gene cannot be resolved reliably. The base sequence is TGTGCCAGCAGTCCTAATGTCGATCAGCCCCAGCATTTT. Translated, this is CASSPNVDQPQHF.